Listed here are 16 T cell receptor beta chains from one sample, sequenced in a study of T-cell memory formation after mild COVID-19. TCRdb re-called the 5' RACE reads with MiXCR, one entry per CDR3 protein. The table shows approximately 400,000 distinct CDR3 sequences, with less than 25% occurring only once. The sequenced material came from PBMCs or a T cell subset sorted from them (not recorded which). The origin of the receptors is an adult woman who had mild COVID-19 (a few samples of this study predate the infection). Cell type and time point are not known.

The V and J genes are TRBV30 and TRBJ2-5, with a weak D call TRBD2 (6 bases). This CDR3 has 12 amino acids. Per the germline V gene, CDR1 is GTSNPN and CDR2 is SVGIG (reference sequence). Trimming removed 0 bases from V and 5 bases from J, with 7 bases in between. CDR3 DNA sequence: TGTGCCTGGAGTGTACGGGGGGAGACCCAGTACTTC. It encodes CAWSVRGETQYF.

The chain combines TRBV3-1 with TRBJ2-7; TRBD2 matches at 9 bases. V shed 0 bases and J 3 bases; nucleotides not matched to a gene: 3. Germline CDR1 LGHDT, CDR2 YNNKEL (reference sequence). There are 15 residues in the CDR3. The CDR3 bases are TGTGCCAGCAGCCAAGAGGCACTAGCGGGCTACGAGCAGTACTTC. It translates to CASSQEALAGYEQYF.

The chain has TRBV11-2 and TRBJ1-3, with 7 bases aligning to TRBD1. The CDR3 runs to 19 residues. J lost 4 bases, V lost 5 bases, and 20 bases had no gene match. Per the germline V gene, CDR1 is SGHAT and CDR2 is FQNNGV. CDR3 sequence reads: CASSNTTLPGQRRGNTIYF. DNA for the CDR3: TGTGCCAGCAGCAATACCACTCTACCGGGACAGAGACGCGGAAACACCATATATTTT. Full variable domain (outside the CDR3, taken from reference TRBV11-2 and TRBJ1-3): EAGVAQSPRYKIIEKRQSVAFWCNPISGHATLYWYQQILGQGPKLLIQFQNNGVVDDSQLPKDRFSAERLKGVDSTLKIQPAKLEDSAVYLCASSNTTLPGQRRGNTIYFGEGSWLTVV.

V is TRBV7-9 and J is TRBJ2-3, with D possibly TRBD2 on 5 matching bases. V was clipped by 8 bases and J by 1 base, with 16 bases between them. CDR1 and CDR2 (germline): SEHNR, FQNEAQ (reference sequence). This CDR3 has 15 amino acids. The chain's CDR3 is CASEGGGGGTDTQYF. As DNA, the CDR3 is TGTGCCAGCGAGGGTGGAGGAGGAGGCACAGATACGCAGTATTTT.

The chain uses TRBV10-3 and TRBJ2-3; 13 bases map to TRBD2. CDR3 size: 16 residues. V lost 6 bases to trimming and J lost 0 bases; unmatched junction nucleotides: 3. Germline CDR1 reads ENHRY; CDR2 reads SYGVKD. The CDR3 nucleotides are TGTGCCATCAGCCCGGGACTAGCGGGAAGCACAGATACGCAGTATTTT. It translates to CAISPGLAGSTDTQYF.

This chain connects TRBV5-1 to TRBJ2-5; D is possibly TRBD1 or TRBD2 (5 bases each). This CDR3 has 15 residues. CDR1 SGHRS and CDR2 YFSETQ come from the germline V gene. V was cut by 7 bases and J by 7 bases, with 23 bases left in between. For the CDR3, the DNA is TGCGCCAGCGCGGACCGAAAGGCCCCCGGGGCGACCCAGTACTTC. Translated, it gives CASADRKAPGATQYF.

The chain is built from TRBV7-2 and TRBJ2-1; D not resolved. V was cut by 2 bases and J by 7 bases, with 9 bases left in between. The CDR3 consists of 13 residues. Germline loops: CDR1 SGHTA, CDR2 FQGNSA. CDR3: CASSLLSANEQFF. CDR3 coding DNA: TGTGCCAGCAGCTTACTTTCGGCTAATGAGCAGTTCTTC.

There are a few counts of this clonotype. The J gene is TRBJ2-5, the V gene TRBV20-1; D is ambiguous. In germline, CDR1 is DFQATT, CDR2 SNEGSKA (reference sequence). Trimming removed 5 bases at V and 7 bases at J, with 8 bases between. CDR3 length equals 10 residues. The CDR3 here is CSAGLRTQYF. CDR3 sequence (DNA): TGCAGTGCTGGTCTAAGGACCCAGTACTTC.

The V gene is TRBV13, the J gene TRBJ1-2; D not certain. The ends were cut back, 5 bases at V and 1 base at J, with 17 bases in the middle. CDR1 PRHDT and CDR2 FYEKMQ come from the germline V gene (reference sequence). The CDR3 extends over 16 amino acids. The CDR3, as DNA: TGTGCCAGCAGCCTAAGGGCTTCGACTTTTAACTATGGCTACACCTTC. It translates to CASSLRASTFNYGYTF.

The chain carries TRBV19 and TRBJ1-1, with D perhaps TRBD1 (5 bases). The CDR3 loop spans 15 amino acids. Between the trimmed V and J ends, which lost 3 bases and 6 bases, there was a span of 17 bases. Germline V gene lookup returns CDR1 LNHDA and CDR2 SQIVND (reference sequence). CDR3 DNA: TGTGCCAGTAGTATTGGATCGGGGCCTGGGGCTGAAGCTTTCTTT. Protein: CASSIGSGPGAEAFF.

This clonotype was counted a few times. The chain uses TRBV5-1 and TRBJ1-1; 7 bases are shared with TRBD1. The CDR3 consists of 15 residues. Germline-derived CDR1 and CDR2 are SGHRS and YFSETQ. J was trimmed by 11 bases and V by 0 bases; bases with no gene match: 13. This CDR3 is CASSLERSRQTGAFF. DNA for the CDR3: TGCGCCAGCAGCTTGGAGCGGTCCAGACAGACAGGGGCTTTCTTT.

The V call is TRBV7-2, the J call TRBJ1-2; D gene unclear. The V gene lost 5 bases and the J gene lost 2 bases, with 12 bases spanning the gap. CDR1 and CDR2 (germline): SGHTA, FQGNSA. The CDR3 has 14 amino acids. The CDR3 loop reads CASSPSFTNYGYTF. The CDR3 bases are TGTGCCAGCAGCCCGAGTTTCACAAACTATGGCTACACCTTC. The full variable domain, in which reference TRBV7-2 and TRBJ1-2 provide the parts outside the CDR3, is GAGVSQSPSNKVTEKGKDVELRCDPISGHTALYWYRQSLGQGLEFLIYFQGNSAPDKSGLPSDRFSAERTGGSVSTLTIQRTQQEDSAVYLCASSPSFTNYGYTFGSGTRLTVV.

Here the CDR3 reads CASSPYSGGAGDTQYF. The CDR3 nucleotides read TGTGCCAGCAGTCCTTATAGCGGGGGGGCGGGAGATACGCAGTATTTT. The chain is built from TRBV27 and TRBJ2-3; 11 nucleotides match TRBD2. The CDR3 is 16 residues long. In germline, CDR1 is MNHEY, CDR2 SMNVEV (reference sequence). V dropped 5 bases and J dropped 5; count of bases not matched to a gene: 9.

The CDR3 region has the DNA TGTGCCACCAGTGATTTTCAGGAAGCGGTGCACACCGGGGAGCTGTTTTTT. The encoded protein is CATSDFQEAVHTGELFF. This chain links TRBV24-1 with TRBJ2-2; maybe TRBD2 (5 bases). CDR3 length: 17 residues. Per germline, CDR1 KGHDR and CDR2 SFDVKD. Trimming pared 1 base from V and 3 bases from J, leaving 14 bases between.

The gene calls are TRBV24-1 and TRBJ1-1; 7 bases match TRBD1. The germline V gene has CDR1 KGHDR and CDR2 SFDVKD. V was pared by 8 bases and J by 3 bases, with 11 bases of the junction left unmatched. The CDR3 covers 15 residues. The CDR3 DNA follows: TGTGCCACCACCCCACAGGGGCCAGAGTACACTGAAGCTTTCTTT. Residues: CATTPQGPEYTEAFF.

The V and J genes are TRBV20-1 and TRBJ2-3, with D uncertain. CDR1 is DFQATT and CDR2 is SNEGSKA in the germline V gene (reference sequence). V lost 2 bases and J 2 bases, leaving 8 bases between the germline ends. The CDR3 is 13 amino acids. CDR3 sequence: CSARPENTDTQYF. The CDR3 DNA sequence: TGCAGTGCTAGACCAGAGAACACAGATACGCAGTATTTT.